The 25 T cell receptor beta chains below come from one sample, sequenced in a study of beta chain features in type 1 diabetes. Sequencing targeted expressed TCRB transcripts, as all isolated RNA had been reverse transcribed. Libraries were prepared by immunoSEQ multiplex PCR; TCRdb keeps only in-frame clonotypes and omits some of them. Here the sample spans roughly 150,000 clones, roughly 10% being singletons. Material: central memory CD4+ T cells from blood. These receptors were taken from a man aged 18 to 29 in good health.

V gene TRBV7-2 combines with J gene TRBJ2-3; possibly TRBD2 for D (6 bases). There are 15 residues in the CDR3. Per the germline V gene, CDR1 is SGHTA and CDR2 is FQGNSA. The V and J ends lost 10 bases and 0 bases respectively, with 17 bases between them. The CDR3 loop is CATAVGGASTDTQYF. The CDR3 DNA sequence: TGTGCCACCGCAGTAGGCGGGGCTAGCACAGATACGCAGTATTTT.

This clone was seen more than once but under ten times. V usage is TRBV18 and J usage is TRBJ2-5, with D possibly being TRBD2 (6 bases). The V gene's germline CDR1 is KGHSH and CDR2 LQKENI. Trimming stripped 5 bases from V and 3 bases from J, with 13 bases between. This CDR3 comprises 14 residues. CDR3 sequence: CASSRAGTEETQYF. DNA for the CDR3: TGTGCCAGCTCAAGGGCAGGGACTGAAGAGACCCAGTACTTC.

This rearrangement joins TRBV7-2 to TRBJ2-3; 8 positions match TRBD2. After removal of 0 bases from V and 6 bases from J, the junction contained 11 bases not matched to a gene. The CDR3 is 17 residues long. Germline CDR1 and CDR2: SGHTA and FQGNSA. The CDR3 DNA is TGTGCCAGCAGCTTAGCGTCAGCGGGGGCTCTCGGGGATACGCAGTATTTT. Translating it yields CASSLASAGALGDTQYF.

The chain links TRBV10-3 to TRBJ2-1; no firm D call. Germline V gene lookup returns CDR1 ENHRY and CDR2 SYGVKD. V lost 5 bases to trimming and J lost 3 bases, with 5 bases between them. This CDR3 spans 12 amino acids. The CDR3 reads CAISPVYNEQFF. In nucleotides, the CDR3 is TGTGCCATCAGTCCCGTCTACAATGAGCAGTTCTTC.

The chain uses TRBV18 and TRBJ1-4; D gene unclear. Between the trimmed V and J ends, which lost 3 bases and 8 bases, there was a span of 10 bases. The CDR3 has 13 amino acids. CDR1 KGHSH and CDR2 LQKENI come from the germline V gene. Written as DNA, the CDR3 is TGTGCCAGCTCACCGAGGGAGGCAGAAAAACTGTTTTTT. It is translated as CASSPREAEKLFF.

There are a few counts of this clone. The CDR3 DNA reads TGTGCCAGCAGCCCCCAGGGGGCGGGATTAGAGACCCAGTACTTC. It specifies CASSPQGAGLETQYF. The V and J genes are TRBV11-2 and TRBJ2-5, with 8 bases fitting TRBD1. The V segment lost 5 bases and the J segment 4 bases; nucleotides outside the gene matches: 9. Germline V gives CDR1 SGHAT, CDR2 FQNNGV. This CDR3 comprises 15 residues.

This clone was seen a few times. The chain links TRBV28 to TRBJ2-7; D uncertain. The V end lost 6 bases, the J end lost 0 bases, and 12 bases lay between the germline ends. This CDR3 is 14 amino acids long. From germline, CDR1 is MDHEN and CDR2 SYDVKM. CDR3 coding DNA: TGTGCCAGCAGCGGCGGACGGAACTCCTACGAGCAGTACTTC. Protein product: CASSGGRNSYEQYF.

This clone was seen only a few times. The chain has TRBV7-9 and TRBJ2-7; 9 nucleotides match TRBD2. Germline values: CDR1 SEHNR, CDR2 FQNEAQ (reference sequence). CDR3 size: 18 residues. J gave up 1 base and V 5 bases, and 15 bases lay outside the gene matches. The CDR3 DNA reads TGTGCCAGCAGCCCCCGGCGAGGAGCGGGAGGTATATCCTACGAGCAGTACTTC. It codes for CASSPRRGAGGISYEQYF.

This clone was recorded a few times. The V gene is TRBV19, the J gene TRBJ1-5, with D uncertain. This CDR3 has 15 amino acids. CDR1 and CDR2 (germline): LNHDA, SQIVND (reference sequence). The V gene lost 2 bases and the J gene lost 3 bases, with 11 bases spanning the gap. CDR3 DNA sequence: TGTGCCAGTAGTATAACGGCGGCACCCAATCAGCCCCAGCATTTT. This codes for CASSITAAPNQPQHF.

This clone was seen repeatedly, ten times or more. The CDR3 spells CASSNDRAYEQYF. In DNA form, the CDR3 reads TGTGCCAGCAGTAACGACAGGGCTTACGAGCAGTACTTC. The J gene is TRBJ2-7, the V gene TRBV25-1, with TRBD1 matching 7 bases. The CDR3 runs 13 residues. Germline-derived CDR1 and CDR2 are MGHDK and SYGVNS. V lost 5 bases, J lost 4 bases, and 5 bases stayed unmatched.

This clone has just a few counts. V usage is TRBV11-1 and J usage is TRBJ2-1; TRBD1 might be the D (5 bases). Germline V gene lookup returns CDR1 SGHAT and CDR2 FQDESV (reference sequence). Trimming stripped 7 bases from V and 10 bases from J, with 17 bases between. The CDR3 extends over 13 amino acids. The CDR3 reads CASTPTVPGEQFF. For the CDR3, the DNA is TGTGCCAGCACCCCCACGGTCCCAGGGGAGCAGTTCTTC.

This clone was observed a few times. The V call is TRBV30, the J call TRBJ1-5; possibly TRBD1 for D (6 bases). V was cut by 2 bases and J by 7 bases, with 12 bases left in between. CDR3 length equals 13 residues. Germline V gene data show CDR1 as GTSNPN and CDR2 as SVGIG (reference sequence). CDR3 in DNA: TGTGCCTGGAGTCCAGGGGACGGACAGCCCCAGCATTTT. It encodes CAWSPGDGQPQHF.

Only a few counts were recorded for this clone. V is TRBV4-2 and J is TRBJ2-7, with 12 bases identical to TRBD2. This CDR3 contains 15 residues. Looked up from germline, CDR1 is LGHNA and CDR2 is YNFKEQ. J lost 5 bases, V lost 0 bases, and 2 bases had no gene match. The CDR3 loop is CASSQDRTSGNEQYF. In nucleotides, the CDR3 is TGTGCCAGCAGCCAAGATCGGACTAGCGGGAACGAGCAGTACTTC.

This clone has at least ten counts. The CDR3 bases are TGCAGCGTTTCAAACAGAGAGGTGGGAGAGCAGTACTTC. It translates to CSVSNREVGEQYF. J is TRBJ2-7 and V is TRBV29-1; D gene ambiguous. This CDR3 region has 13 residues. Germline lookup yields CDR1 SQVTM and CDR2 ANQGSEA. Trimming removed 5 bases at V and 7 bases at J, with 18 bases between.

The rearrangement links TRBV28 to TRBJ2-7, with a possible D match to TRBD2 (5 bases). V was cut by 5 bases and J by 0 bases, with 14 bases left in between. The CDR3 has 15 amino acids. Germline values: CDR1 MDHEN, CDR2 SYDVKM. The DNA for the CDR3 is TGTGCCAGCAGTCCCTCCCAGCGGAACTCCTACGAGCAGTACTTC. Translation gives CASSPSQRNSYEQYF.

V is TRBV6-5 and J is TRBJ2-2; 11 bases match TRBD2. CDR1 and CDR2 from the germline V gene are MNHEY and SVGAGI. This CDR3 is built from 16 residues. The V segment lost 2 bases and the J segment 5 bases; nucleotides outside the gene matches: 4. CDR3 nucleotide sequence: TGTGCCAGCAGTTACAAACCTAGCGGGGGGACCGGGGAGCTGTTTTTT. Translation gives CASSYKPSGGTGELFF.

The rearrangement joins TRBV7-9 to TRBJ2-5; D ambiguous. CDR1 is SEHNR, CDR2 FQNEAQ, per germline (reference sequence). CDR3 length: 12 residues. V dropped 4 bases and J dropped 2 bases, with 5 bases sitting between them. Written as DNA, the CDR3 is TGTGCCAGCAGCTGGCTGCAAGAGACCCAGTACTTC. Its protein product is CASSWLQETQYF.

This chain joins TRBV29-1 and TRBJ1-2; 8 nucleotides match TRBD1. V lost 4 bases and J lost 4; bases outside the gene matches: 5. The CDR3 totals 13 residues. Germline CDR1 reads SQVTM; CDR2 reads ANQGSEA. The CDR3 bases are TGCAGCGTTGCAGGGGGCAGAGGCTATGGCTACACCTTC. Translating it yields CSVAGGRGYGYTF.

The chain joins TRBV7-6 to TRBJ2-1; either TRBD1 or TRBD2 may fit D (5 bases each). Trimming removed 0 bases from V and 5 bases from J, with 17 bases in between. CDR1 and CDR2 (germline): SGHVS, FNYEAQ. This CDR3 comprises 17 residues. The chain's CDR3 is CASSLASGGRGNNEQFF. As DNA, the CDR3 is TGTGCCAGCAGCTTAGCTTCTGGGGGACGGGGCAACAATGAGCAGTTCTTC.

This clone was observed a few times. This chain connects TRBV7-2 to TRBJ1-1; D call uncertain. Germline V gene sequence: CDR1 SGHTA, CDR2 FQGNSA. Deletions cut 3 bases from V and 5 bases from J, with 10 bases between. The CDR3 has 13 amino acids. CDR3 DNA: TGTGCCAGCAGCTTGGGGTCCGGGACTGAAGCTTTCTTT. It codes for CASSLGSGTEAFF.

This CDR3 reads CASSVPGVRETQYF. Written as DNA, the CDR3 is TGTGCCAGCAGCGTGCCAGGGGTTCGAGAGACCCAGTACTTC. This rearrangement joins TRBV9 to TRBJ2-5; D may be TRBD1 (6 bases). This CDR3 contains 14 residues. Germline V gene lookup returns CDR1 SGDLS and CDR2 YYNGEE. Deletions cut 2 bases from V and 4 bases from J, with 12 bases between. Based on the CDR3 plus reference TRBV9 and TRBJ2-5, the full variable domain is DSGVTQTPKHLITATGQRVTLRCSPRSGDLSVYWYQQSLDQGLQFLIQYYNGEERAKGNILERFSAQQFPDLHSELNLSSLELGDSALYFCASSVPGVRETQYFGPGTRLLVL.

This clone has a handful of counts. In nucleotides, the CDR3 is TGCGCCAGCAGCTTGGGCACGGGACAGCCCTACGAGCAGTACTTC. Protein sequence: CASSLGTGQPYEQYF. This chain uses TRBV5-1 with TRBJ2-7; TRBD1 matches 7 bases. The CDR3 extends over 15 amino acids. From germline, CDR1 is SGHRS and CDR2 YFSETQ. J gave up 2 bases and V 0 bases, and 5 bases lay outside the gene matches.

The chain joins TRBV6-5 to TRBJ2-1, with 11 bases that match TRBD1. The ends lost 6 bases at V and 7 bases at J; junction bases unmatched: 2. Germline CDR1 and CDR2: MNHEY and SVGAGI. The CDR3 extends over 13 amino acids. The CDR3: CASRGQGENEQFF. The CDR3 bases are TGTGCCAGCAGGGGACAGGGGGAGAATGAGCAGTTCTTC.

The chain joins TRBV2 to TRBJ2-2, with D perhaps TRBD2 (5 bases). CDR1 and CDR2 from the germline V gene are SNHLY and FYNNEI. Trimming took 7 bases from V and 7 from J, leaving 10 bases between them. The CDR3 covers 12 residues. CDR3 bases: TGTGCCAGCAATATAGGAGGCGGGGAGCTGTTTTTT. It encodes CASNIGGGELFF.

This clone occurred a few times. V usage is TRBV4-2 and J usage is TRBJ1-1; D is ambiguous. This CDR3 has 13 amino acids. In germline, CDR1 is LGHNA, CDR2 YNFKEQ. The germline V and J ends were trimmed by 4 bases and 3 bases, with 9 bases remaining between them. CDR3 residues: CASSPGPDTEAFF. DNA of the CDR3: TGTGCCAGCAGCCCAGGACCGGACACTGAAGCTTTCTTT.